This TCR beta chain was identified during a study of cytomegalovirus exposure and HLA in healthy donors. In the PCR, 60 Vbeta and 13 Jbeta primers were used. TCRdb keeps only in-frame clones here, not all; method: immunoSEQ multiplex PCR. In the table there are under 200,000 clones, more than 70% of which are singletons. Study-level points and caveats: HLA allele associations emerged for some 16,000 TCR beta sequences in a later analysis, at 0.05 false discovery rate.

Details on this clone: What it binds is not known.

This CDR3 has 15 residues. Trimming removed 7 bases at V and 2 bases at J, with 18 bases between. Per the germline V gene, CDR1 is MNHNS and CDR2 is SASEGT. Sequenced: PBMCs. V is TRBV6-1 and J is TRBJ2-7; D is unclear. This clonotype originated in a man aged 35 to 55 in good health and CMV-seropositive. DNA of the CDR3: TGTGCCAGCACTCCGAACGGAGAAGTCCCCTACGAGCAGTACTTC. Its protein product is CASTPNGEVPYEQYF.